This T cell receptor beta chain was obtained from a study of cytomegalovirus exposure and HLA in healthy donors. Study-level findings and limits: Indistinguishable V segments, including TRBV6-2 and TRBV6-3, were excluded. As a later analysis revealed, most CMV-associated TCR beta chains appeared HLA-restricted. About 87% or about 30% of the time was how often most TCR beta V segments were productive, according to an earlier analysis.

The donors gave bone marrow, and they were healthy. Unmatched junction bases numbered 7, after V lost 4 bases and J lost 6 bases. The CDR3 has 15 amino acids. Germline CDR1 and CDR2: SGHTA and FQGTGA. Researchers ran the PCR with 60 Vbeta and 13 Jbeta primers. Sequenced by immunoSEQ multiplex PCR; TCRdb stores in-frame clones only, minus some. The sample includes approximately 200,000 clones. As to this clone: Its target is not known.

This chain joins TRBV7-3 and TRBJ2-3; TRBD2 aligns across 10 bases. This sequence was found in a boy younger than 18 in good health and CMV-seronegative. Material: PBMCs. This chain's CDR3 is CASSSQAGGVDTQYF. CDR3 coding DNA: TGTGCCAGCAGCTCCCAAGCGGGGGGGGTGGATACGCAGTATTTT.